This TCR beta chain stems from a study of blood T cell repertoires in COVID-19. Across the study: The origin of the acute and convalescent COVID-19 samples was the United States, Italy and Spain. T cells, B-cell-depleted T cells, or PBMCs provided the cDNA or gDNA that served as material.

The sample holds one count of this clone. Per the study methods: Reference gene primers were amplified, and this amplification served to estimate nucleated cell counts. Clones were sequenced by immunoSEQ multiplex PCR, and TCRdb holds only the in-frame ones, with some missing. V, J and clone size derive from that table, while D and trimming were established from the DNA sequence. The sample has over 85,000 clones; less than 90% are singletons. Germline-derived CDR1 and CDR2 are MNHEY and SVGEGT. The V end lost 5 bases, the J end lost 7 bases, and 12 bases lay between the germline ends. The CDR3 spans 13 residues.

The chain uses TRBV6-2 or TRBV6-3 and TRBJ1-5, with D uncertain. The TCR originated in a man between 60 and 75 years old with acute or convalescent COVID-19. Sequenced input: peripheral blood. This CDR3 is CASSLYGFQPQHF. CDR3 DNA sequence: TGTGCCAGCAGTCTTTACGGTTTCCAGCCCCAGCATTTT.